The 27 T cell receptor beta chains reported below all come from one sample, sequenced in a study of early T cells in non-severe SARS-CoV-2 infection. TCRdb redid the calling of the 5' RACE reads with MiXCR, one entry per CDR3 protein. The table includes roughly 30,000 distinct CDR3 sequences, around 6.1% detected once. The material sequenced was whole blood, taken at baseline. The receptors here all came from an adult who was a healthcare worker with PCR-confirmed SARS-CoV-2 infection or an uninfected control (not recorded which).

In its sample, this clonotype was seen many times. This chain connects TRBV3-1 to TRBJ2-1, with D possibly being TRBD2 (5 bases). CDR1 is LGHDT and CDR2 is YNNKEL in the germline V gene (reference sequence). This CDR3 spans 15 amino acids. V was clipped by 3 bases and J by 4 bases, with 13 bases between them. CDR3: CASSHGPGVYNEQFF. The CDR3 DNA reads TGTGCCAGCAGCCATGGACCCGGGGTATACAATGAGCAGTTCTTC.

The chain employs TRBV11-2 and TRBJ2-4; D is possibly TRBD1 or TRBD2 (6 bases each). Germline values: CDR1 SGHAT, CDR2 FQNNGV. The length of the CDR3 is 17 residues. Trimming removed 3 bases at V and 0 bases at J, with 15 bases between. DNA for the CDR3: TGTGCCAGCAGCTTGGTAGGGGGGAGGATAGCCAAAAACATTCAGTACTTC. It specifies CASSLVGGRIAKNIQYF.

In its sample, this clonotype was seen many times. V and J are TRBV4-3 and TRBJ1-5; perhaps TRBD1 as D (5 bases). The germline V gene has CDR1 LGHNA and CDR2 YSLEER. Trimming removed 4 bases from V and 3 bases from J, with 13 bases in between. This CDR3 comprises 15 residues. In nucleotides, the CDR3 is TGCGCCAGCAGCCGGACAACCGGGTCCAATCAGCCCCAGCATTTT. Translation: CASSRTTGSNQPQHF.

This clonotype appeared many times. The chain combines TRBV6-1 with TRBJ2-5; D perhaps matches TRBD1 (6 bases). Germline values: CDR1 MNHNS, CDR2 SASEGT. CDR3 length: 13 residues. Between the trimmed V and J ends, which lost 7 bases and 1 base, there was a span of 10 bases. CDR3 amino acids: CASKRQVQETQYF. The CDR3, as DNA: TGTGCCAGCAAACGACAGGTCCAAGAGACCCAGTACTTC.

The sample holds many counts of this clonotype. The chain joins TRBV7-6 to TRBJ2-1; D is ambiguous. Looked up from germline, CDR1 is SGHVS and CDR2 is FNYEAQ. The CDR3 length is 13 residues. The ends were cut back, 1 base at V and 7 bases at J, with 8 bases in the middle. DNA for the CDR3: TGTGCCAGCAGCTTAGGGGAAGCGAATGAGCAGTTCTTC. This encodes CASSLGEANEQFF.

This clonotype occurred many times. The rearrangement links TRBV19 to TRBJ2-1; 7 bases fit TRBD1. The CDR3 loop spans 15 amino acids. Losses at the gene ends were 4 bases for V and 7 bases for J; bases not matched to a gene: 10. Per germline, CDR1 LNHDA and CDR2 SQIVND (reference sequence). The CDR3 reads CASSNQGQGVNEQFF. CDR3 DNA sequence: TGTGCCAGTAGTAACCAGGGGCAGGGGGTAAATGAGCAGTTCTTC.

This clonotype appeared a few times. The rearrangement links TRBV21-1 to TRBJ2-7; TRBD1 is taken as the D call from the table, unchecked against the DNA. TRBV21-1 represents a pseudogene. The CDR3 contains 15 residues. CDR3 nucleotides: TGTGCCAGCAGCAAAGGGTCTGGCGGGGGCTACGAGCAGTACTTC. This encodes CASSKGSGGGYEQYF.

The rearrangement links TRBV7-6 to TRBJ2-7, with TRBD2 identical over 7 bases. The length of the CDR3 is 15 residues. Per the germline V gene, CDR1 is SGHVS and CDR2 is FNYEAQ. Trimming at V came to 1 base and at J to 2 bases, leaving 5 bases not matched to a gene. This chain's CDR3 is CASSLGAGMAYEQYF. CDR3 DNA: TGTGCCAGCAGCTTAGGAGCGGGAATGGCCTACGAGCAGTACTTC.

The chain employs TRBV19 and TRBJ2-5; 7 bases match TRBD2. The CDR3 runs 14 residues. J lost 4 bases, V lost 10 bases, and 12 bases had no gene match. Germline lookup yields CDR1 LNHDA and CDR2 SQIVND (reference sequence). The CDR3 region is CATCGGSSGETQYF. CDR3 DNA: TGTGCCACCTGCGGGGGATCTAGTGGAGAGACCCAGTACTTC.

This clonotype was recorded many times. V usage is TRBV6-1 and J usage is TRBJ2-5; D call uncertain. The germline gives CDR1 MNHNS, CDR2 SASEGT. The CDR3 covers 14 residues. V lost 3 bases and J lost 5, with 13 bases in between. The CDR3 coding sequence is TGTGCCAGCAGTGAGAGGCCCGCAGCTGAGACCCAGTACTTC. Its protein is CASSERPAAETQYF.

This clonotype has ten or more counts. The CDR3 region has the DNA TGCGCCAGCGCTTTCCCAGGGGGGCAGAGACGAGGCTCCTACGAGCAGTACTTC. Protein product: CASAFPGGQRRGSYEQYF. The gene calls are TRBV10-1 and TRBJ2-7; TRBD1 is a possible D gene (7 bases). The CDR3 is made up of 18 amino acids. Germline CDR1 reads WNHNN; CDR2 reads SYGVQD (reference sequence). The V end lost 8 bases, the J end lost 0 bases, and 26 bases lay between the germline ends.

In its sample, this clonotype was seen a few times. This chain links TRBV7-2 with TRBJ1-2; D is unclear. V lost 5 bases to trimming and J lost 3 bases, with 10 bases between them. The CDR3 contains 13 residues. The germline V gene has CDR1 SGHTA and CDR2 FQGNSA. DNA for the CDR3: TGTGCCAGCAGCAGAGGCAGCCACTATGGCTACACCTTC. Its translation: CASSRGSHYGYTF.

This clonotype was detected only a few times. This chain connects TRBV3-1 to TRBJ2-5; D is perhaps TRBD1 (6 bases). Trimming removed 8 bases from V and 4 bases from J, with 14 bases in between. The germline V gene has CDR1 LGHDT and CDR2 YNNKEL (reference sequence). This CDR3 has 13 amino acids. CDR3 amino acids: CASCPGERETQYF. CDR3 in DNA: TGTGCCAGCTGCCCAGGGGAGAGAGAGACCCAGTACTTC.

A note on this clonotype: The junction departs from the called germline gene at one end, perhaps through a read error. J is TRBJ2-7 and V is TRBV7-7; D call uncertain. This CDR3 has 14 amino acids. CDR1 and CDR2 from the germline V gene are SSHAT and FNYEAQ (reference sequence). CDR3 region: CASSPSPATYEQYF. The CDR3 bases are TGTGCTAGCAGCCCATCCCCAGCTACCTACGAGCAGTACTTC. The whole variable domain, filled in from reference TRBV7-7 and TRBJ2-7, reads GAGVSQSPRYKVTKRGQDVTLRCDPISSHATLYWYQQALGQGPEFLTYFNYEAQPDKSGLPSDRFSAERPEGSISTLTIQRTEQRDSAMYRCASSPSPATYEQYFGPGTRLTVT.

The chain recombines TRBV5-1 with TRBJ2-6, with TRBD1 matching over 7 bases. Germline assignment: CDR1 SGHRS and CDR2 YFSETQ. V lost 4 bases and J lost 1; bases outside the gene matches: 2. CDR3 length: 15 residues. The CDR3 here is CASSQGQSGANVLTF. The CDR3 nucleotides are TGCGCCAGCAGCCAGGGACAGTCTGGGGCCAACGTCCTGACTTTC.

Concerning this clonotype itself: Being one base from a much bigger clone, this may be a read error. Likely a read error: the CDR3 ends without its conserved phenylalanine or tryptophan. The J gene is TRBJ1-1, the V gene TRBV7-9; unclear D gene. Germline V gene data show CDR1 as SEHNR and CDR2 as FQNEAQ (reference sequence). The ends were cut back, 3 bases at V and 3 bases at J, with 5 bases in the middle. The CDR3 has 12 amino acids. The CDR3 region is CASSFSDTEAFS. CDR3 DNA sequence: TGTGCCAGCAGCTTTTCGGACACTGAAGCTTTCTCT.

This clonotype was counted between two and nine times. This chain joins TRBV14 and TRBJ2-2; D not resolved. The CDR3 has 14 residues. The V end was cut by 4 bases, the J end by 6 bases, with 12 bases between. Germline lookup yields CDR1 SGHDN and CDR2 FVKESK. Written as DNA, the CDR3 is TGTGCCAGCAGCCGGCTCCGGAGCCCCGGGGAGCTGTTTTTT. Its translation is CASSRLRSPGELFF.

This clonotype was recorded many times. V is TRBV10-3 and J is TRBJ1-5; D not certain. Germline assignment: CDR1 ENHRY and CDR2 SYGVKD. The CDR3 has 13 amino acids. V lost 3 bases to trimming and J lost 3 bases, with 6 bases between them. The CDR3 spells CAISEADNQPQHF. For the CDR3, the DNA is TGTGCCATCAGTGAAGCAGACAATCAGCCCCAGCATTTT.

This clonotype was seen ten or more times. This chain uses TRBV7-6 with TRBJ2-1, with D perhaps matching TRBD2 (6 bases). V gave up 1 base and J gave up 12 bases, with 19 bases separating them. The CDR3 contains 15 residues. Germline V gene sequence: CDR1 SGHVS, CDR2 FNYEAQ. The CDR3 sequence is CASSLEILASSGQFF. CDR3 sequence (DNA): TGTGCCAGCAGCTTAGAGATACTAGCCTCATCCGGGCAGTTCTTC.

This clonotype showed up many times. The chain is built from TRBV12-3 or TRBV12-4 and TRBJ2-7, with D hard to call. V lost 1 base, J lost 2 bases, and 9 bases lay in between. This CDR3 has 14 residues. The CDR3 reads CASSLVAGTYEQYF. CDR3 nucleotide sequence: TGTGCCAGCAGTTTAGTGGCAGGTACCTACGAGCAGTACTTC.

This clonotype was detected ten times or more. The gene calls are TRBV20-1 and TRBJ1-6, with TRBD1 as a possible D gene (6 bases). The germline V and J ends were trimmed by 0 bases and 4 bases, with 16 bases remaining between them. This CDR3 has 17 residues. Germline V gene lookup returns CDR1 DFQATT and CDR2 SNEGSKA (reference sequence). CDR3 nucleotides: TGCAGTGCTAGAGATCGGCGGCGGGACATTTATAATTCACCCCTCCACTTT. Protein sequence: CSARDRRRDIYNSPLHF.

This clonotype came up many times. This chain links TRBV7-6 with TRBJ2-2; D possibly corresponds to TRBD2 (5 bases). V lost 3 bases, J lost 4 bases, and 15 bases lay in between. CDR1 SGHVS and CDR2 FNYEAQ come from the germline V gene. The CDR3 is made up of 16 amino acids. The CDR3 loop reads CASSLRALLPTGELFF. CDR3 bases: TGTGCCAGCAGCTTGAGGGCACTCCTCCCCACCGGGGAGCTGTTTTTT.

This clonotype was counted ten times or more. The V call is TRBV3-1, the J call TRBJ2-1, with D perhaps assigned TRBD1 or TRBD2 (6 bases each). Trimming cost V 2 bases and J 14 bases, with 19 bases left between them. This CDR3 contains 14 residues. CDR1 is LGHDT and CDR2 is YNNKEL in the germline V gene (reference sequence). CDR3 sequence: CASSQRVGGRGKFF. DNA of the CDR3: TGTGCCAGCAGCCAACGGGTGGGGGGCCGCGGCAAGTTCTTC.

This clonotype was counted at least ten times. V usage is TRBV6-6 and J usage is TRBJ2-3; D possibly corresponds to TRBD1 (6 bases). V was shortened by 2 bases and J by 5 bases, with 11 bases between the two germline ends. Germline V gene lookup returns CDR1 MNHNY and CDR2 SVGAGI (reference sequence). The CDR3 contains 14 residues. CDR3: CASSYRGWEDTQYF. CDR3 sequence (DNA): TGTGCCAGCAGTTACAGGGGGTGGGAAGATACGCAGTATTTT.

This clonotype was recorded many times. The J gene is TRBJ1-1, the V gene TRBV30; D gene uncertain. Trimming cost V 5 bases and J 0 bases, with 4 bases left between them. The CDR3 consists of 11 residues. Looked up from germline, CDR1 is GTSNPN and CDR2 is SVGIG (reference sequence). The CDR3 is CAWAMNTEAFF. In DNA, the CDR3 is TGTGCCTGGGCGATGAACACTGAAGCTTTCTTT.

This clonotype was seen only a few times. The chain employs TRBV7-6 and TRBJ2-5; 10 nucleotides line up with TRBD1. The length of the CDR3 is 15 residues. Germline-derived CDR1 and CDR2 are SGHVS and FNYEAQ. V dropped 5 bases and J dropped 2; count of bases not matched to a gene: 5. The CDR3 sequence: CASSLTGGRQETQYF. In DNA form, the CDR3 reads TGTGCCAGCAGCCTGACAGGGGGCCGACAAGAGACCCAGTACTTC.

This clonotype was recorded at least ten times. The chain couples TRBV30 to TRBJ2-2; the D is unclear. CDR3 size: 13 residues. From germline, CDR1 is GTSNPN and CDR2 SVGIG (reference sequence). Trimming took off 5 bases at V and 6 bases at J, with 13 bases between the two ends. The CDR3 spells CAWSVWVAGELFF. CDR3 nucleotides: TGTGCCTGGTCCGTTTGGGTGGCCGGGGAGCTGTTTTTT.